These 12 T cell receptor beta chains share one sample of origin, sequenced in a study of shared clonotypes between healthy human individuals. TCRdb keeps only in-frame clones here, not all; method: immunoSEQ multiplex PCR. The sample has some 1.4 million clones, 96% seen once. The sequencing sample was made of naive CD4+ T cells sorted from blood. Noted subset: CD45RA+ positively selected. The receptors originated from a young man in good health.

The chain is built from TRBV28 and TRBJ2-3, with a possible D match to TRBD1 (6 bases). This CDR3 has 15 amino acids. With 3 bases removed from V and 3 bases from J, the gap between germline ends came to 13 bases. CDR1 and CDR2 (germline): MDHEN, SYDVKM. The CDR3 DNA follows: TGTGCCAGCAGTTTTCGGGGACAAATAACAGATACGCAGTATTTT. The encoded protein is CASSFRGQITDTQYF.

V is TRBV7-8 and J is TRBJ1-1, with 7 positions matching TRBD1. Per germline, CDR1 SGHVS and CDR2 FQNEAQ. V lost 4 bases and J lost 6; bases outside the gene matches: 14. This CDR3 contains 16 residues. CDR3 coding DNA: TGTGCCAGCAGCTCCAGGGGGGTAGGGATGAGAGCTGAAGCTTTCTTT. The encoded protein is CASSSRGVGMRAEAFF.

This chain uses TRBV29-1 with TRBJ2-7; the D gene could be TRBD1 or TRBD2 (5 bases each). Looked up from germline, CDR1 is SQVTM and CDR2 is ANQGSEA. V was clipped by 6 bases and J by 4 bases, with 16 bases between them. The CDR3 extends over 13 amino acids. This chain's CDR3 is CSVLGTGSYEQYF. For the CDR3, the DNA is TGCAGCGTATTAGGGACCGGGTCGTACGAGCAGTACTTC.

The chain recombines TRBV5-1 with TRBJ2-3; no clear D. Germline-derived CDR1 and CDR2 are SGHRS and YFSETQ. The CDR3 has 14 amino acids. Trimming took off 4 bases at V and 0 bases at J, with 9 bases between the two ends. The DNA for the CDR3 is TGCGCCAGCAGCCGTCATCTTAGCACAGATACGCAGTATTTT. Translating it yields CASSRHLSTDTQYF.

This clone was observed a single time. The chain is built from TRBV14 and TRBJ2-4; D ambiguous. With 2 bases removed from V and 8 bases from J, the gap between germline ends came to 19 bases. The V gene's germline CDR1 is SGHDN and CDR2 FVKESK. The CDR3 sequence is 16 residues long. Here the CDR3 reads CASSQNQSPGGDIQYF. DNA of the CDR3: TGTGCCAGCAGCCAAAATCAGAGTCCGGGTGGGGACATTCAGTACTTC.

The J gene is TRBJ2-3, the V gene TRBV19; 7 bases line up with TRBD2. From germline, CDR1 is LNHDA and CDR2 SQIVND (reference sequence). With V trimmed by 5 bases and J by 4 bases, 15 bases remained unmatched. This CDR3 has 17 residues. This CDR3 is CASSARRAGVGADTQYF. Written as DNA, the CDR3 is TGTGCCAGTAGTGCCCGGCGGGCGGGAGTAGGCGCAGATACGCAGTATTTT.

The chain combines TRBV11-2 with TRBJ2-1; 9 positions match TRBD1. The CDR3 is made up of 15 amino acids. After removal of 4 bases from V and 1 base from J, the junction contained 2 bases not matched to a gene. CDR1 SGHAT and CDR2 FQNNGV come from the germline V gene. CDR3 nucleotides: TGTGCCAGCAGCTCCGGGACAGGGTCCTACAATGAGCAGTTCTTC. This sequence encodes CASSSGTGSYNEQFF.

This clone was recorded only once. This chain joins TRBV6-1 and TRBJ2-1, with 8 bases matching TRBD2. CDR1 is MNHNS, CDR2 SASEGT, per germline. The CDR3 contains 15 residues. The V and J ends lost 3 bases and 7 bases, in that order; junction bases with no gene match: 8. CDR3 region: CASSDTTGLVNEQFF. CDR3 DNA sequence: TGTGCCAGCAGTGACACTACGGGACTAGTGAATGAGCAGTTCTTC.

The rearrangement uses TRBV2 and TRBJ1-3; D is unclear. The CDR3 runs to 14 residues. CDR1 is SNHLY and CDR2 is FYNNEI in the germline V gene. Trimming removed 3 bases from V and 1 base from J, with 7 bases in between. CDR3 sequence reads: CASSDRWSGNTIYF. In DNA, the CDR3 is TGTGCCAGCAGTGATCGATGGTCTGGAAACACCATATATTTT.

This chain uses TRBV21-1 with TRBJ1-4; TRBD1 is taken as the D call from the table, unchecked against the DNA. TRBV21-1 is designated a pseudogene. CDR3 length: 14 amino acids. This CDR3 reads CASSNQGTKEKLFF. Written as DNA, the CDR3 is TGTGCCAGCAGCAATCAGGGCACGAAGGAAAAACTGTTTTTT.

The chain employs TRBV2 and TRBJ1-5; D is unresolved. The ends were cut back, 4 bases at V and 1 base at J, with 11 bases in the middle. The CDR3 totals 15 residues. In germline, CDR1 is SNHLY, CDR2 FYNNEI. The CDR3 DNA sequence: TGTGCCAGCAGTGGAGGACGGATGAGCAATCAGCCCCAGCATTTT. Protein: CASSGGRMSNQPQHF.

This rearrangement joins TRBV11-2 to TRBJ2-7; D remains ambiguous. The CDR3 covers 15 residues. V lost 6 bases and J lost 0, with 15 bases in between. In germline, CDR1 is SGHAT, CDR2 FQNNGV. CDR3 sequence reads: CASSFGAQGSYEQYF. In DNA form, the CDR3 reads TGTGCCAGCAGTTTTGGAGCCCAAGGCTCCTACGAGCAGTACTTC.